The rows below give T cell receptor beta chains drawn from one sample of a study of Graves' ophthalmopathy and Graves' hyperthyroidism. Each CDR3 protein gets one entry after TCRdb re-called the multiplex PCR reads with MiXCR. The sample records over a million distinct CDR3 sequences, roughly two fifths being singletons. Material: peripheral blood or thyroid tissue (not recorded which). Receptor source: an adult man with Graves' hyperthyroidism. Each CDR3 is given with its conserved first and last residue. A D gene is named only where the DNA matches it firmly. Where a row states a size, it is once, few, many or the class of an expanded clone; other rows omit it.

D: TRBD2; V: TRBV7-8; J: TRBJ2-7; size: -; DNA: TGTGCCAGCAGCTTAGGGGTCTTAGCGGGAGGGCCGTCCTACGAGCAGTACTTC; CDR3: CASSLGVLAGGPSYEQYF
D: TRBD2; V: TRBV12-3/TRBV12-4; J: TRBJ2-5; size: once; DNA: TGTGTCAGCAGTTTCGGTCTAGCGGGAGGGTCGGAGACCCAGTACTTC; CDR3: CVSSFGLAGGSETQYF
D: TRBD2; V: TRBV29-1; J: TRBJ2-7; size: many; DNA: TGCAGCGTTGAGTCTAGCGGGGGAACCTACGAGCAGTACTTC; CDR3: CSVESSGGTYEQYF
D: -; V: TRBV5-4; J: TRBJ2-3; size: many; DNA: TGTGCCAGCAGCCGGACTAGCACAGATACGCAGTATTTT; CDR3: CASSRTSTDTQYF
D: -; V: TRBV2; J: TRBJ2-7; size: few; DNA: TGTGCCAGCGTAAGAGGGCGTTACGAGCAGTACTTC; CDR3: CASVRGRYEQYF
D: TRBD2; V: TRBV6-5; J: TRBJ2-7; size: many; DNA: TGTGCCAGCAAGTCGGGAGGTAGGCAGTACTTC; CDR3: CASKSGGRQYF
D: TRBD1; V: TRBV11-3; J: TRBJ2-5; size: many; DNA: TGTGCCAGCAGCACCCGACAGGGCGGTAGGGAGACCCAGTACTTC; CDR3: CASSTRQGGRETQYF
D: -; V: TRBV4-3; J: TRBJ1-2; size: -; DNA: TGCGCCAGCAGCCAAGATGTTTCGACACCTATATGGGCCGACTATGGCTACACCTTC; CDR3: CASSQDVSTPIWADYGYTF
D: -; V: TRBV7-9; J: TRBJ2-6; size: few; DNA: TGTGCCAGCACCACAGCCTCTGGGGCCAACGTCCTGACTTTC; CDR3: CASTTASGANVLTF
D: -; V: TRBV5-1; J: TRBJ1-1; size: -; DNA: TGCGCCAGCAGCTTGGATGGGGTTGACACTGAAGCTTTCTTT; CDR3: CASSLDGVDTEAFF
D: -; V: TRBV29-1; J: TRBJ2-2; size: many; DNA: TGCAGCGTTATTGGAAACACCGGGGAGCTGTTTTTT; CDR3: CSVIGNTGELFF
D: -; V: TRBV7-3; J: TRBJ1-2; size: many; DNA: TGTGCCAGCAGCTTAAGGGGGGAGACTGGCTACACCTTC; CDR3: CASSLRGETGYTF
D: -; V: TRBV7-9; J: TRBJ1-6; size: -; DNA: TGTGCCAGCAGCTTAGTCGATAGACCGTGGGAGCAAAATTCACCCCTCCACTTT; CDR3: CASSLVDRPWEQNSPLHF
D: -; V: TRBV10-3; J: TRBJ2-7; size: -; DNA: TGTGCCAGCAGACGCCTTGACACATCCTACGAGCAGTACTTC; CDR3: CASRRLDTSYEQYF
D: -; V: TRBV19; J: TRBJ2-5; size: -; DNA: TGTGCCAGTAGGCCGACTGCATCAGAGACCCAGTACTTC; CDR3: CASRPTASETQYF
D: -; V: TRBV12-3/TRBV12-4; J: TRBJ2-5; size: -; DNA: TGTGCCAGCAGCCGGACACGGCAGGGGCAAGAGACCCAGTACTTC; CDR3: CASSRTRQGQETQYF
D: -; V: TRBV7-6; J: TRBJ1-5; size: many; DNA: TGTGCCAGCAGTCGCGCCGGCGCGGGGCAGCCCCAGCATTTT; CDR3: CASSRAGAGQPQHF
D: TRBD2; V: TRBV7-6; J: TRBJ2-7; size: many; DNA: TGTGCCAGCAGCTCCCCACTAGCGGGGAACTACGAGCAGTACTTC; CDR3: CASSSPLAGNYEQYF
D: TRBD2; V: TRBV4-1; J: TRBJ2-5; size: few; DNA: TGCGCCAGCAGCCAAGATCCGGGACTAGACTCGGAGACCCAGTACTTC; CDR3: CASSQDPGLDSETQYF
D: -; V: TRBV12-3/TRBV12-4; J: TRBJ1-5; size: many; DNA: TGTGCCAGCAGAGGAGGATGGGGCAATCAGCCCCAGCATTTT; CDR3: CASRGGWGNQPQHF
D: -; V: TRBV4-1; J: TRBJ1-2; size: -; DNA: TGCGCCAGCAGCCAAGAGAATTCGGGACACTACACCTTC; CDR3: CASSQENSGHYTF
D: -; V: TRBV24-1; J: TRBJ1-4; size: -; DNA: TGTGCCACCAGTGAAGGGAGGACATCTCCGGAAAAACTGTTTTTT; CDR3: CATSEGRTSPEKLFF
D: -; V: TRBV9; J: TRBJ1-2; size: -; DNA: TGTGCCAGCAGCCCCGGGACTAGCGGATTCACCTTC; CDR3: CASSPGTSGFTF
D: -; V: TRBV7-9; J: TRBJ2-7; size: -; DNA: TGTGCCAGCAGAAGGTCCGGACACGGGCGCTCCTACGAGCAGTACTTC; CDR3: CASRRSGHGRSYEQYF
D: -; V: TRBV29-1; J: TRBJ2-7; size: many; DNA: TGCAGCGTTGAGGATGCCTACGAGCAGTACTTC; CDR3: CSVEDAYEQYF
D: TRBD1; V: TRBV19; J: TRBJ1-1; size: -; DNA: TGTGCCAGTAGCCCAGGGGGCCCTTCAATGAACACTGAAGCTTTCTTT; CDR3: CASSPGGPSMNTEAFF
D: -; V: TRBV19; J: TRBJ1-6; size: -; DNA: TGTGCCAGTAGGTCCACCGATTCACCCCTCCACTTT; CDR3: CASRSTDSPLHF
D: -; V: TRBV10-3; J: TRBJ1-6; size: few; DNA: TGTGCCATCAGTGGCCATAAAGGTTTGGGTGATATATCACCCCTCCACTTT; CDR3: CAISGHKGLGDISPLHF
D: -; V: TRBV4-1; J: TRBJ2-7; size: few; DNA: TGCGCCAGCAGCCAAGAATCAGGGTATTTCTACGAGCAGTACTTC; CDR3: CASSQESGYFYEQYF
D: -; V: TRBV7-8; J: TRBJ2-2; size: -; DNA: TGTGCCAGCAACTTATACTCCGGAGCTAAGTCCGGGGAGCTGTTTTTT; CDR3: CASNLYSGAKSGELFF
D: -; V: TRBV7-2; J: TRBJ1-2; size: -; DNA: TGTGCCAGCAGGGGGGTGACTAGCGGGGCCTTGCTAGCTAACTATGGCTACACCTTC; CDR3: CASRGVTSGALLANYGYTF
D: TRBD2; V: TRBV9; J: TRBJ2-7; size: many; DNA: TGTGCCAGCAGCGCCGTCGGGGGGGACTACGAGCAGTACTTC; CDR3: CASSAVGGDYEQYF
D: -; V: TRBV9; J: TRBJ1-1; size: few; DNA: TGTGCCAGCAGCCCGGACAGATTTGAAGCTTTCTTT; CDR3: CASSPDRFEAFF
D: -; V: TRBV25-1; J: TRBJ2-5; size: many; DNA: TGTGCCAGCAGCGAGGGGAGAGGGGAGACCCAGTACTTC; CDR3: CASSEGRGETQYF
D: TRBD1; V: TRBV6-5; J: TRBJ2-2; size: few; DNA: TGTGCCAGCAGTTCGGCGACAGGGGGCGGGGAGCTGTTTTTT; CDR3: CASSSATGGGELFF
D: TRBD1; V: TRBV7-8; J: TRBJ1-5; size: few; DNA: TGTGCCAGCAGCCCCAGGGGGGACAGGGGCAATCAGCCCCAGCATTTT; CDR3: CASSPRGDRGNQPQHF
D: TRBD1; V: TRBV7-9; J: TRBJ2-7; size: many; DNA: TGTGCCAGCAGAATGGGACAGGAATTCAACGAGCAGTACTTC; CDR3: CASRMGQEFNEQYF
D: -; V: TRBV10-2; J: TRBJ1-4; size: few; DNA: TGCGCCAGCAGTGCCGGACTAGCGGGAGCCTCTAATGAAAAACTGTTTTTT; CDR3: CASSAGLAGASNEKLFF
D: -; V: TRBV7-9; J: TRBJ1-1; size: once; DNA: TGTGCCAGCAGCTTCGAAGGGACGAACACTGAAGCTTTCTTT; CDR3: CASSFEGTNTEAFF
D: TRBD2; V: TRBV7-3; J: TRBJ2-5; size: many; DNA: TGTGCCAGCAGCTTTATCGCGGGAGCGCTAGAGACCCAGTACTTC; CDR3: CASSFIAGALETQYF
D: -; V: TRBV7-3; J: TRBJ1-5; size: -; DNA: TGTGCCAGCAGCCCGGGAGGGCAAGGGGGGACCCAGCATTTT; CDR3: CASSPGGQGGTQHF
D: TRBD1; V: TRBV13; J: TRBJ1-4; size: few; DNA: TGTGCCAGCAGCAAAGACAGGGGGCCCTCAACTAATGAAAAACTGTTTTTT; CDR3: CASSKDRGPSTNEKLFF
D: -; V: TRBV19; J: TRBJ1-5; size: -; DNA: TGTGCCAGTAGTTCCCAGGGAGGGTTTCGACTGAATCAGCCCCAGCATTTT; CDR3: CASSSQGGFRLNQPQHF
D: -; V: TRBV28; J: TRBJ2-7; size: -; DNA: TGTGCCAGCAGTTTCCTTAGCAGCTCCTACGAGCAGTACTTC; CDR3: CASSFLSSSYEQYF
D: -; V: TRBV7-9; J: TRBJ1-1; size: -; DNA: TGTGCCAGCAGCTTGGGGCCCGGGAGGGGGAACACTGAAGCTTTCTTT; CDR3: CASSLGPGRGNTEAFF
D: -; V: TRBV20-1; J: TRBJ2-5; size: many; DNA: TGCAGTGCACAGGGACGGCAAGAGACCCAGTACTTC; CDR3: CSAQGRQETQYF
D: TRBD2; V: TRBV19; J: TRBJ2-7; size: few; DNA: TGTGCCAGCGGACTAGCGGGGGACTACTACGAGCAGTACTTC; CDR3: CASGLAGDYYEQYF
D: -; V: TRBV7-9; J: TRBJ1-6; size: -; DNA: TGTGCCAGCAGCTCGACACTGATGGGTTCACCCCTCCACTTT; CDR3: CASSSTLMGSPLHF
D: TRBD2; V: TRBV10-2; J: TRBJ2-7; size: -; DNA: TGCGCCAGCAGTGCTAACGGACTAGCGGGGCCCTCCTACGAGCAGTACTTC; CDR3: CASSANGLAGPSYEQYF
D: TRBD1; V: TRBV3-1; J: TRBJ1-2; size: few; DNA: TGTGCCAGCAGCCACCAAGACAGGGCGCAAGGCTACACCTTC; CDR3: CASSHQDRAQGYTF